The TCR beta chain described here comes from a study of identical twins. The CDR3 is 14 amino acids. V was shortened by 6 bases and J by 1 base, with 13 bases between the two germline ends. The germline V gene has CDR1 DFQATT and CDR2 SNEGSKA (reference sequence). Study results and caveats: Not following the same donors, the study drew its conclusions from cross-sectional statistical analysis. Among monozygotic twins, out-of-frame TCR alpha sharing exceeded what models predicted. Cord blood's abundant beta clonotypes had fewer insertions, unlike memory repertoires.

This clonotype was seen more than once but under ten times. Its specificity is not known. A universal primer site came from template switching; cDNA carried unique molecular identifiers. A single record per CDR3 protein comes from TCRdb applying MiXCR to the 5' RACE reads. This table has about 570,000 distinct CDR3 sequences, more than 9% appearing once. The same data also contributed to another study, on yellow fever vaccine responses in identical twins.

The sample consisted of PBMCs. The clonotype was recovered from a woman younger than 30 in good health. This chain links TRBV20-1 with TRBJ2-1; D uncertain. CDR3 amino acids: CSAPSEFSYNEQFF. The CDR3 DNA reads as TGCAGTGCGCCCTCAGAGTTTTCCTACAATGAGCAGTTCTTC.